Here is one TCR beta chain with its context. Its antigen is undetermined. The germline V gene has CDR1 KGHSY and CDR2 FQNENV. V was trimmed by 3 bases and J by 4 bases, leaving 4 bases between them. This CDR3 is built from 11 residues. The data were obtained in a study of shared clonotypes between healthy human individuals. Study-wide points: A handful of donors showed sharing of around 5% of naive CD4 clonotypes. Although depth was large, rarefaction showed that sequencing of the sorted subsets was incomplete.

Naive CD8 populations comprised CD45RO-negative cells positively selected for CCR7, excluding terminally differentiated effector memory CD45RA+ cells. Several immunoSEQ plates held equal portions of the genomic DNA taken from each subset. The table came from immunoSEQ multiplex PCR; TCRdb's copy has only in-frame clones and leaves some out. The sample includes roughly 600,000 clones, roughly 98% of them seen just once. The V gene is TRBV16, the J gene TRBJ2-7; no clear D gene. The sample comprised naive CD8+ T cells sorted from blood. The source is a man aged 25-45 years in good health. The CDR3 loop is CASSHVYEQYF. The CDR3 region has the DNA TGTGCCAGCAGCCACGTGTACGAGCAGTACTTC.